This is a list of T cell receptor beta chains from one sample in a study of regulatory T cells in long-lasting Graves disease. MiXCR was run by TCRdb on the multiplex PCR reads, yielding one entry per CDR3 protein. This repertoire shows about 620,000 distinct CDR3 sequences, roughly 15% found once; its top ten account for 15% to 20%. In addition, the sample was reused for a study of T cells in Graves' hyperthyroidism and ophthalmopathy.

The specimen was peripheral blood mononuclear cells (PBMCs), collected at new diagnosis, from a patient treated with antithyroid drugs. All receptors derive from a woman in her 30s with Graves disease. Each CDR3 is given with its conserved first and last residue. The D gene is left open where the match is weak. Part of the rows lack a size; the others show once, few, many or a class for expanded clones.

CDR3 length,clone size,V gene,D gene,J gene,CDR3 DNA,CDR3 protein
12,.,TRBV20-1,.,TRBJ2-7,TGCAGTGCTCACGACGGGTACTACGAGCAGTACTTC,CSAHDGYYEQYF
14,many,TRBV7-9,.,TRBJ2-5,TGTGCTAGCAGCTTAGCAGGGAATGGAGAGACCCAGTACTTC,CASSLAGNGETQYF
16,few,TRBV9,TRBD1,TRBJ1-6,TGTGCCAGCAGGGCCCAGGGACAGATTAGAGATTCACCCCTCCACTTT,CASRAQGQIRDSPLHF
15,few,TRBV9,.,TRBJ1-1,TGTGCCAGCAGCGTCACCCCGAGTGGGAACACTGAAGCTTTCTTT,CASSVTPSGNTEAFF
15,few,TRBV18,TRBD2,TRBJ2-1,TGTGCCAGCTCACCACCTAGCGGGAGTTTCCATGAGCAGTTCTTC,CASSPPSGSFHEQFF
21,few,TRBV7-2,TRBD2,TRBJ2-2,TGTGCCAGCAGCTTAGTAAGCGGGATGACTAGCGGGAAGAGGAACACCGGGGAGCTGTTTTTT,CASSLVSGMTSGKRNTGELFF
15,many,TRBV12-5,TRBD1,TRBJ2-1,TGTGCTAGTGGCCCTGGACAGGGAGCCCTCAAGGAGCAGTTCTTC,CASGPGQGALKEQFF
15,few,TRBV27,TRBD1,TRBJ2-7,TGTGCCAGCATTTCTCAGGCAGGGGGCTTCTACGAGCAGTACTTC,CASISQAGGFYEQYF
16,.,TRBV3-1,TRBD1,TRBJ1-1,TGTGCCAGCAGCCAAGTTACAGGGGATCTGAACACTGAAGCTTTCTTT,CASSQVTGDLNTEAFF
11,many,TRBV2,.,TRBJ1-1,TGTGCCAGCAGTGTGGAGGGCCCGGCTTTCTTT,CASSVEGPAFF
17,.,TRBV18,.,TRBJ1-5,TGTGCCAGCTCACCACCGTTCCAGGGGTCCATTAATCAGCCCCAGCATTTT,CASSPPFQGSINQPQHF
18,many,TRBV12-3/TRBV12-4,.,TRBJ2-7,TGTGCCAGCAGTTTTATCTCGCTATTGGGGCGATCGATGTACGAGCAGTACTTC,CASSFISLLGRSMYEQYF
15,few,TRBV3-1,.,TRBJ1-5,TGTGCCAGCAGCCAAGATCCTGATACGAATCAGCCCCAGCATTTT,CASSQDPDTNQPQHF
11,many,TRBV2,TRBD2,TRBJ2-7,TGTGCCAGCAGTAACAGCGGGAGGCAGTACTTC,CASSNSGRQYF
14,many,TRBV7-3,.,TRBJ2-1,TGTGCCAGCAGCTTGCGGAGCCCATACAATGAGCAGTTCTTC,CASSLRSPYNEQFF
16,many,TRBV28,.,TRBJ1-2,TGTGCCAGCAGTTTAAGCCCCCAGTCGGGGTCCTATGGCTACACCTTC,CASSLSPQSGSYGYTF
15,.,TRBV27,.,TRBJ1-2,TGTGCCAGCAGTCGGGTGGGAGGGGTGGGCTATGGCTACACCTTC,CASSRVGGVGYGYTF
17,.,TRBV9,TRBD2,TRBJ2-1,TGTGCCAGCAGCAAGGGGACTAGCGAGAGCTCCTACAATGAGCAGTTCTTC,CASSKGTSESSYNEQFF
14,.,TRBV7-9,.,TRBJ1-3,TGTGCCAGCAGCTGGGGACTTACTGGAAACACCATATATTTT,CASSWGLTGNTIYF
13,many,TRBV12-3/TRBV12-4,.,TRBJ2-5,TGTGCCAGCACCGGGCTAAGCCGAGAGACCCAGTACTTC,CASTGLSRETQYF
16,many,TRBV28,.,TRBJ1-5,TGTGCCAGCAGTTTCGGTCAGGGAAGGTGGGGTCAGCCCCAGCATTTT,CASSFGQGRWGQPQHF
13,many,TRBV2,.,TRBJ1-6,TGTGCCAGCAGTGAAGGGGTCAATTCACCCCTCCACTTT,CASSEGVNSPLHF
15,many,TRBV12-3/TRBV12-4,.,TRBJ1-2,TGTGCCAGCAGTTTAGGGACAAGTACTAACTATGGCTACACCTTC,CASSLGTSTNYGYTF
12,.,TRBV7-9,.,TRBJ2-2,TGTGCCAGCAACTACCCCACCGGGGAGCTGTTTTTT,CASNYPTGELFF
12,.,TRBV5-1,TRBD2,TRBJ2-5,TGCGCCAACGCGACTAGCAGAGAGACCCAGTACTTC,CANATSRETQYF
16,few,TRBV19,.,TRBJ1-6,TGTGCCAGTACTAGCGGGATTTGGGACAATAATTCACCCCTCCACTTT,CASTSGIWDNNSPLHF
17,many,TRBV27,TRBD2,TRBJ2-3,TGTGCCAGCAGTTTTTCGTCCCTAGCGGGCAACACAGATACGCAGTATTTT,CASSFSSLAGNTDTQYF
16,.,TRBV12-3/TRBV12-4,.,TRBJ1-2,TGTGCCAGCAGTCCCCGGTCGCAGGGGCCTTTCTATGGCTACACCTTC,CASSPRSQGPFYGYTF
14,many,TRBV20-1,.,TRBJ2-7,TGCAGTGCTCCCCCGCGCGGTGGCGCCTACGAGCAGTACTTC,CSAPPRGGAYEQYF
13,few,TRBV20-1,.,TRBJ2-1,TGCAGTGCTAGAGATACGGGAGAAGGTGAGCAGTTCTTC,CSARDTGEGEQFF
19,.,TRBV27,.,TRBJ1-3,TGTGCCAGCATTTTAAGGGGGGCCCGCACGGAGGGGAAAAGGAACACCATATATTTT,CASILRGARTEGKRNTIYF
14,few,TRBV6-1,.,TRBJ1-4,TGTGCCAGCAGTGAGACAGTTCCTAATGAAAAACTGTTTTTT,CASSETVPNEKLFF
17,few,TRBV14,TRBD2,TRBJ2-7,TGTGCCAGCAGCCAACCACTCATAGCGGGAGTAACCTCCGAGCAGTACTTC,CASSQPLIAGVTSEQYF
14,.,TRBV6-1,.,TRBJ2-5,TGTGCCAGCAGTGGACAGGCCGGGATGGAGACCCAGTACTTC,CASSGQAGMETQYF
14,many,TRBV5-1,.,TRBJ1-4,TGCGCCAGCAGCTTGGTGAGGGCTGATGAAAAACTGTTTTTT,CASSLVRADEKLFF
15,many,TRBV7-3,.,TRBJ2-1,TGTGCCAGCAGTCTAGGGGCCATGGGAGCCGATGAGCAGTTCTTC,CASSLGAMGADEQFF
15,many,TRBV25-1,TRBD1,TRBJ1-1,TGTGCCAGCAGTGCTGCCGGGACAGGGAACACTGAAGCTTTCTTT,CASSAAGTGNTEAFF
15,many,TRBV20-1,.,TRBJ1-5,TGCAGTGCTAGAGAGTCCGGGAGGAGGGCTCAGCCCCAGCATTTT,CSARESGRRAQPQHF
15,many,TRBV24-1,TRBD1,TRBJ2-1,TGTGCCACCAGTGATTGGACAGGGGTGGGTGTTGAGCAGTTCTTC,CATSDWTGVGVEQFF
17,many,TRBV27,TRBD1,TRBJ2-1,TGTGCCAGCAGTTTAGACCCAAGGGGGCGCCCCTACAATGAGCAGTTCTTC,CASSLDPRGRPYNEQFF
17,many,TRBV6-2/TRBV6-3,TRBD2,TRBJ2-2,TGTGCCAGCAGTTACTCCTTAGCGGGAGGTTACACCGGGGAGCTGTTTTTT,CASSYSLAGGYTGELFF
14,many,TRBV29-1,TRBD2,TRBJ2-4,TGCAGCGTTTACGGGGGGGTAGCCAAAAACATTCAGTACTTC,CSVYGGVAKNIQYF
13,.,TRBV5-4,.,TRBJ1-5,TGTGCCAGCAGCTGGGGGAAAGATCAGCCCCAGCATTTT,CASSWGKDQPQHF
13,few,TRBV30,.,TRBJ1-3,TGTGCCTGGAGTCTGAGCTCTGGAAACACCATATATTTT,CAWSLSSGNTIYF
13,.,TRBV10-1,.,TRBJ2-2,TGCGCCAGCAGTGTCATGTCCGCCGGGGAGCTGTTTTTT,CASSVMSAGELFF